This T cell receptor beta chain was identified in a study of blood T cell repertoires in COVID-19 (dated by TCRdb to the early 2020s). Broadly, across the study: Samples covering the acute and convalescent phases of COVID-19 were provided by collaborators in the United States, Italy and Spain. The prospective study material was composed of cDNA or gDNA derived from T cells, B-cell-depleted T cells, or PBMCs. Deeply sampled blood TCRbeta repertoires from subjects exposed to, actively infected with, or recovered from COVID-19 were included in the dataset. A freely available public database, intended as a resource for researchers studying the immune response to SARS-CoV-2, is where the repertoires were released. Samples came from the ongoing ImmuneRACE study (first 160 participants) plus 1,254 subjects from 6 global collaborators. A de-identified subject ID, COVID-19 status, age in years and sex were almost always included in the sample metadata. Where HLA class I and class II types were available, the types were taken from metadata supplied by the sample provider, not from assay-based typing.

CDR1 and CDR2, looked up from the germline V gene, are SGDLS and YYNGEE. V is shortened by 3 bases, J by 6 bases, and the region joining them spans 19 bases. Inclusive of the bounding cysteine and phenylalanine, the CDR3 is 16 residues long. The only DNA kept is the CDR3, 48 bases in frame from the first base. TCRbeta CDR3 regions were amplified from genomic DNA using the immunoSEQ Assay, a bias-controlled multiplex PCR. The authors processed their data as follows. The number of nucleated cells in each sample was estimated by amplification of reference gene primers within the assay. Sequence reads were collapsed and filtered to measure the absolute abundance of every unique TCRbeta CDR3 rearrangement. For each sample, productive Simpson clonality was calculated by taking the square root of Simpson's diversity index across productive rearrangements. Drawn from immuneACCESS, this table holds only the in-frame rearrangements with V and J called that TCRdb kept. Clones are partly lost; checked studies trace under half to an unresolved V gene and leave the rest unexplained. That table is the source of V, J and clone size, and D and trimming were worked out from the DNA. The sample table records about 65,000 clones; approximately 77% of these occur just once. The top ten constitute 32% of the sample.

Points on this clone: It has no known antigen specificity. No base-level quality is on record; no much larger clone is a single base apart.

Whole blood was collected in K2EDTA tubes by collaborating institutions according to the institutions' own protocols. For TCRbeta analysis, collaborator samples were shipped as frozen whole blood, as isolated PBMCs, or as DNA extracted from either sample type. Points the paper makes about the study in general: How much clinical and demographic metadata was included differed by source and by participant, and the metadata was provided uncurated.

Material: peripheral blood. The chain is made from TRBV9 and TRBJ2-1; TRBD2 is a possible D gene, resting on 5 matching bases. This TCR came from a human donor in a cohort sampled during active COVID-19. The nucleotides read TGTGCCAGCAGCGAACTGCTGGGTGCGGGCGCCAATGAGCAGTTCTTC. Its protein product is CASSELLGAGANEQFF.